The source of this TCR beta chain is a study of immune cell composition in non-small cell lung cancer. On the study more broadly: Most cases were lung adenocarcinoma or squamous cell carcinoma. General study results and limits: Top 10 clone scores and clonality were higher in squamous than adenocarcinoma. About four fifths of squamous and 33% of adenocarcinoma cases had tumour-associated clones >0.5%. Tumour TCR-beta clonality was not significantly tied to smoking pack-years.

The CDR3 loop spans 15 amino acids. Germline V gene sequence: CDR1 SGHTA, CDR2 FQGTGA. Trimming took 4 bases from V and 9 from J; bases not matched to a gene: 10. As for this clone: Antigen unknown.

Profiling relied on immunoSEQ multiplex PCR, and the TCRdb table lists in-frame clones only, not all of them. The data show several thousand clones, over 75% seen once. The TCR sequence derives from a human donor with non-small cell lung cancer. J is TRBJ2-1 and V is TRBV7-3; TRBD2 agrees at 9 bases. The sample was lung tumor tissue. CDR3 sequence: CASSSRSGGSGEQFF. In DNA form, the CDR3 reads TGTGCCAGCAGCTCAAGGAGCGGGGGGTCTGGTGAGCAGTTCTTC. The entire variable domain, with the rest obtained from reference TRBV7-3 and TRBJ2-1, is as follows: GAGVSQTPSNKVTEKGKYVELRCDPISGHTALYWYRQSLGQGPEFLIYFQGTGAADDSGLPNDRFFAVRPEGSVSTLKIQRTERGDSAVYLCASSSRSGGSGEQFFGPGTRLTVL.